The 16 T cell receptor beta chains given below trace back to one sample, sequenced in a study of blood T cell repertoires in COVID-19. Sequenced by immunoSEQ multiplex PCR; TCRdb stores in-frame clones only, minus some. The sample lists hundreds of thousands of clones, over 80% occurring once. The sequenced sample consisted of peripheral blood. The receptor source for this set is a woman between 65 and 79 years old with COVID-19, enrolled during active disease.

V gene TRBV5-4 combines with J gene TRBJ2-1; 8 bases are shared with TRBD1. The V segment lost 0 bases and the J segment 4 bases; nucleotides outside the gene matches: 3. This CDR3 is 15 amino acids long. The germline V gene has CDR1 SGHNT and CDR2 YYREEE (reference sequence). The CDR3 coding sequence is TGTGCCAGCAGCTTGGATCAGGGGGCGTACAATGAGCAGTTCTTC. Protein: CASSLDQGAYNEQFF.

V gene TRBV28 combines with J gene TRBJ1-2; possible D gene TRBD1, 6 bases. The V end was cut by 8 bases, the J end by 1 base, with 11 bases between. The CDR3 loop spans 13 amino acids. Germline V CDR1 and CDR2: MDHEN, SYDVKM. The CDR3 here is CASGGGDNYGYTF. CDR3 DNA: TGTGCCAGCGGGGGGGGCGATAACTATGGCTACACCTTC.

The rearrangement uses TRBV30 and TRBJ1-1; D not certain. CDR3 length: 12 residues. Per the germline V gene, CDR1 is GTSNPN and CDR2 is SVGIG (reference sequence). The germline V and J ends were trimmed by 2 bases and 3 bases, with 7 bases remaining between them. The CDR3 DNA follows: TGTGCCTGGAGTATGATAGACACTGAAGCTTTCTTT. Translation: CAWSMIDTEAFF.

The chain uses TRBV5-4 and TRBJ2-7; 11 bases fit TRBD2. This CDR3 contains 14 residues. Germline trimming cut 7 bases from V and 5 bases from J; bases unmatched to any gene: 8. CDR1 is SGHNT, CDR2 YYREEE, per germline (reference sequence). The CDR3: CASRDSGRAHEQYF. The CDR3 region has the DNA TGTGCCAGCCGGGATAGCGGGAGGGCCCACGAGCAGTACTTC.

The DNA for the CDR3 is TGTGCAAGTCGCTTAGCGCGACAGATGGGGGAGACCCAGTACTTC. This gives the protein CASRLARQMGETQYF. This rearrangement joins TRBV12-2 to TRBJ2-5; TRBD1, the D gene given by the table, was not confirmed from the DNA. TRBV12-2 is tagged as a pseudogene. CDR3 length: 15 amino acids.

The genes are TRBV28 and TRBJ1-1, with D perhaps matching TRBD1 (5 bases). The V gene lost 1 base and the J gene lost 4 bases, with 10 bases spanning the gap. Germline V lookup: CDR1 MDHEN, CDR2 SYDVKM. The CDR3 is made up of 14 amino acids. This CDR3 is CASSLSRAGTEAFF. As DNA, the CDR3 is TGTGCCAGCAGTTTATCCAGGGCCGGCACTGAAGCTTTCTTT.

CDR3 residues: CASSLVLAGGYEQFF. The CDR3 bases are TGTGCCAGCAGCTTAGTCCTAGCGGGAGGCTATGAGCAGTTCTTC. This chain joins TRBV7-2 and TRBJ2-1, with 11 bases fitting TRBD2. The CDR3 extends over 15 amino acids. V lost 1 base and J lost 8; bases outside the gene matches: 4. Germline assignment: CDR1 SGHTA and CDR2 FQGNSA.

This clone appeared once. This CDR3 is CASSLAGGFTDTQYF. DNA for the CDR3: TGTGCCAGCAGCTTAGCGGGAGGTTTTACAGATACGCAGTATTTT. V and J are TRBV5-8 and TRBJ2-3; the match to TRBD2 covers 9 bases. CDR3 length: 15 amino acids. V gave up 2 bases and J gave up 3 bases; unmatched junction bases: 4. Germline CDR1 is SGHTS and CDR2 is YDEGEE.

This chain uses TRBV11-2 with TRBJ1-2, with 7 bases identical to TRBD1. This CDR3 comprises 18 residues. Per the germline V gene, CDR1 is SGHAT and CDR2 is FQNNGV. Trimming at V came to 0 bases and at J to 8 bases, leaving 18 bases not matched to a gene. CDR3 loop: CASSLDILERQGMRGYTF. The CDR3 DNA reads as TGTGCCAGCAGCTTAGATATCTTGGAGAGACAGGGAATGAGGGGCTACACCTTC. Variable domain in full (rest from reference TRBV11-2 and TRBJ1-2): EAGVAQSPRYKIIEKRQSVAFWCNPISGHATLYWYQQILGQGPKLLIQFQNNGVVDDSQLPKDRFSAERLKGVDSTLKIQPAKLEDSAVYLCASSLDILERQGMRGYTFGSGTRLTVV.

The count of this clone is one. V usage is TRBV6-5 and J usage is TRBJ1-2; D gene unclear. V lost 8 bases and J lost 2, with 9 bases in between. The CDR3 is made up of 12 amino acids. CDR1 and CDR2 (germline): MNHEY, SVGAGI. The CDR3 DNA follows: TGTGCCAGCTTCACTGTAAACTATGGCTACACCTTC. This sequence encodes CASFTVNYGYTF.

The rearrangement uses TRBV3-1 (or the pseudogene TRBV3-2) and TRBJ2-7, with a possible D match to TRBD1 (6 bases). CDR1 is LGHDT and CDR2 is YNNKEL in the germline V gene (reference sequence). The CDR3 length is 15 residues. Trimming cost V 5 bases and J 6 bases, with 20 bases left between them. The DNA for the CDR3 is TGTGCCAGCAGCGGGGACACTCTTCTATTAAGCGAGCAGTACTTC. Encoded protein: CASSGDTLLLSEQYF.

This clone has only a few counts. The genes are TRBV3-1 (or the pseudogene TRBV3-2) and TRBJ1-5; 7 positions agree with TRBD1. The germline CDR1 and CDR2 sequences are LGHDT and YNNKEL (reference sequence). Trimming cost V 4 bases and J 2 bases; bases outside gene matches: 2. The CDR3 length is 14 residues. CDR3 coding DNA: TGTGCCAGCAGCCTGACAGGGCGCAATCAGCCCCAGCATTTT. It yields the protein CASSLTGRNQPQHF.

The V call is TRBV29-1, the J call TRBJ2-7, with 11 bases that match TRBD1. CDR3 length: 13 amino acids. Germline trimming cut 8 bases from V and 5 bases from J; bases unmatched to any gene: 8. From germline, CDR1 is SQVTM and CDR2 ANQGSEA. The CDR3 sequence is CSHLGQGVHEQYF. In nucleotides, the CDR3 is TGCAGCCACCTGGGACAGGGGGTCCACGAGCAGTACTTC.

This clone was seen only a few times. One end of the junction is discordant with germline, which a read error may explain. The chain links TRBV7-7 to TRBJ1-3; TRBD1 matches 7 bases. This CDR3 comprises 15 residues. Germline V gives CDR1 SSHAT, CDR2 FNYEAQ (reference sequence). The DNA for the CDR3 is TGTGCTAGCAGCCGGACCCAGGGGGCTGGAAACACCATATATTTT. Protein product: CASSRTQGAGNTIYF.

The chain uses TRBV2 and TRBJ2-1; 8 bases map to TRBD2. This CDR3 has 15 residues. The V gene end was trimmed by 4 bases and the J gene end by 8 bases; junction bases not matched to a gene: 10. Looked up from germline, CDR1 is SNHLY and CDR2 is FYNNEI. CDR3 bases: TGTGCCAGCAGTGTAGGGACTAGTAATTCTCATGAGCAGTTCTTC. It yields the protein CASSVGTSNSHEQFF.

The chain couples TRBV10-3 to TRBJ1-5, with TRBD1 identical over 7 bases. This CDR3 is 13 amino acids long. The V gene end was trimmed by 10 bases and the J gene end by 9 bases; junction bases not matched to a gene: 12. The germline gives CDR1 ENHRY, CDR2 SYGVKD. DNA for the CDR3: TGTGCCACGCAAGCGGAGGGGGCTCGGCCCCAGCATTTT. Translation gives CATQAEGARPQHF.